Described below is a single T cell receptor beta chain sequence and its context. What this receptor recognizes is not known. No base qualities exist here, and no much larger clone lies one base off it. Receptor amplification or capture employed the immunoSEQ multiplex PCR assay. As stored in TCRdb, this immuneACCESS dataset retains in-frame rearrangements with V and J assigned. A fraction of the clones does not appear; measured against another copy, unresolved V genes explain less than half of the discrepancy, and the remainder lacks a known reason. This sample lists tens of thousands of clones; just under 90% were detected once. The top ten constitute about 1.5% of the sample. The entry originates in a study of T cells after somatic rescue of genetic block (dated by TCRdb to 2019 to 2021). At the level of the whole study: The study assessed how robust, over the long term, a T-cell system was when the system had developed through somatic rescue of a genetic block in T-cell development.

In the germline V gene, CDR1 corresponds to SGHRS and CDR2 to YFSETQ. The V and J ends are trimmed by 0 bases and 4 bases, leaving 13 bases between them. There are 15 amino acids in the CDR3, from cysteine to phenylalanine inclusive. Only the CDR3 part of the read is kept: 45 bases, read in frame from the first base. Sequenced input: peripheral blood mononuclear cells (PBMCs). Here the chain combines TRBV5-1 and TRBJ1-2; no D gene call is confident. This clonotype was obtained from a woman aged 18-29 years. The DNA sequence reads TGCGCCAGCAGCTTGGGCCCTGCGGGAGGCTATGGCTACACCTTC. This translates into CASSLGPAGGYGYTF.